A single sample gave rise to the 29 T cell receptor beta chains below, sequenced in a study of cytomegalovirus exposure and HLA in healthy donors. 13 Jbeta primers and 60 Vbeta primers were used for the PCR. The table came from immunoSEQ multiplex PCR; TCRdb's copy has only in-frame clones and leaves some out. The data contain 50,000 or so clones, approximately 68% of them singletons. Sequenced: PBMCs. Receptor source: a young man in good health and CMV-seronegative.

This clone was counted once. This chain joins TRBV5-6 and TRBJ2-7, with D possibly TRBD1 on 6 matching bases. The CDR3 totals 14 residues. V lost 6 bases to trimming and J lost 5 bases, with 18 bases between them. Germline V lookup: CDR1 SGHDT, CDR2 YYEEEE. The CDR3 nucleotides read TGTGCCAGCAACTGGCGACAGGTGGGGAACGAGCAGTACTTC. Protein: CASNWRQVGNEQYF.

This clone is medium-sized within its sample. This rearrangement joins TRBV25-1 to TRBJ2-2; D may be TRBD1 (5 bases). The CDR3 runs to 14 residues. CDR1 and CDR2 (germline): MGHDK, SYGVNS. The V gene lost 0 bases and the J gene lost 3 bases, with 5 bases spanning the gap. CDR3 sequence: CASSEYRDTGELFF. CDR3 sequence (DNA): TGTGCCAGCAGTGAATACAGGGACACCGGGGAGCTGTTTTTT.

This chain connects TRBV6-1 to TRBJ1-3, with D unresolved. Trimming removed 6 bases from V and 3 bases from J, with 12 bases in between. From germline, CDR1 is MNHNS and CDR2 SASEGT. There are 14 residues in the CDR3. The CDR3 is CASREVKVGNTIYF. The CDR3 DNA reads TGTGCCAGCAGGGAGGTCAAGGTTGGAAACACCATATATTTT.

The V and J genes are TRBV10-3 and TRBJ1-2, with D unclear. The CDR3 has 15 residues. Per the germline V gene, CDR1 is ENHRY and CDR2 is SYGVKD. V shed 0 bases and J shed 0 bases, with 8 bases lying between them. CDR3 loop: CAISESGRSNYGYTF. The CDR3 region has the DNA TGTGCCATCAGTGAGTCGGGCCGGTCTAACTATGGCTACACCTTC.

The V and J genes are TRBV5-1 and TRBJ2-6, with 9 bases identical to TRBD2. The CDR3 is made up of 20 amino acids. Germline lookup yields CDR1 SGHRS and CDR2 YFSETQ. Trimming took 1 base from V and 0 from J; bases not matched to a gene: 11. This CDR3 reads CASSLLPNSGGISGANVLTF. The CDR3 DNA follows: TGCGCCAGCAGCTTGTTGCCTAATAGCGGGGGCATCTCTGGGGCCAACGTCCTGACTTTC.

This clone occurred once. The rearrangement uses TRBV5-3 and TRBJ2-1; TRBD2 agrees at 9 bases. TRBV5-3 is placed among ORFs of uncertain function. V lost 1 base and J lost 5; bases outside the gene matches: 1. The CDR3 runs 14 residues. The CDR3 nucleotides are TGTGCCAGAAGCTTGCTAGCGGGAAACAATGAGCAGTTCTTC. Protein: CARSLLAGNNEQFF.

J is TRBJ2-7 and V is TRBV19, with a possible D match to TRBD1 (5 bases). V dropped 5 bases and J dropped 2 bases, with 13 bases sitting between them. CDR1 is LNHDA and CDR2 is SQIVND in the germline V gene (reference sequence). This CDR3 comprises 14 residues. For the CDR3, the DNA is TGTGCCAGTAGTGACCAGGGCGGCCCCTACGAGCAGTACTTC. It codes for CASSDQGGPYEQYF.

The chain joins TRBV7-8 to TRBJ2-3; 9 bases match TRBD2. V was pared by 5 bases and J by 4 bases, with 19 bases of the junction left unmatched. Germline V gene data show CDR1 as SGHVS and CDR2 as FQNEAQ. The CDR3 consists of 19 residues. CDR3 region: CASSPAGGGSGSWSDTQYF. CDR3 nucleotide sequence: TGTGCCAGCAGCCCCGCCGGGGGAGGTAGCGGGAGCTGGTCAGATACGCAGTATTTT.

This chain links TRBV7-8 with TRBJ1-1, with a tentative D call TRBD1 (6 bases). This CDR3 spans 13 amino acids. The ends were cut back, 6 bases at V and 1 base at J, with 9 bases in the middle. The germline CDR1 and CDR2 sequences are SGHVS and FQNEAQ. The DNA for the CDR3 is TGTGCCAGCAGACGGACAGAGAACACTGAAGCTTTCTTT. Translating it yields CASRRTENTEAFF. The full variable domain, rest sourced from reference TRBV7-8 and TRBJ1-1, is GAGVSQSPRYKVAKRGQDVALRCDPISGHVSLFWYQQALGQGPEFLTYFQNEAQLDKSGLPSDRFFAERPEGSVSTLKIQRTQQEDSAVYLCASRRTENTEAFFGQGTRLTVV.

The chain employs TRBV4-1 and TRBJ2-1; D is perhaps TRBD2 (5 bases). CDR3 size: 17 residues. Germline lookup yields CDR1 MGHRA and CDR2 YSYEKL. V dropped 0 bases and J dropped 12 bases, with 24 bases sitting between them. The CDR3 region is CASSQDVGVIRGLGQFF. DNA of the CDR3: TGCGCCAGCAGCCAAGATGTAGGAGTCATTCGAGGACTCGGGCAGTTCTTC.

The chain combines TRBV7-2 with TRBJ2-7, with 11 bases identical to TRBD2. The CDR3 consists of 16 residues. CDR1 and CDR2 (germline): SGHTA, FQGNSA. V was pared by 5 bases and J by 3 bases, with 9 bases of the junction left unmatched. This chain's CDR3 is CASSRIRLAGYYEQYF. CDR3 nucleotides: TGTGCCAGCAGCCGAATAAGACTAGCGGGATACTACGAGCAGTACTTC.

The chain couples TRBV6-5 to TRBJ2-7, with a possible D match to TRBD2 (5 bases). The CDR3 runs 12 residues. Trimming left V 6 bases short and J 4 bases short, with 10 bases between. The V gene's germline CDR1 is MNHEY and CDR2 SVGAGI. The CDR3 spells CASSLLGYEQYF. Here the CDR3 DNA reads TGTGCCAGCAGCTTACTAGGGTACGAGCAGTACTTC.

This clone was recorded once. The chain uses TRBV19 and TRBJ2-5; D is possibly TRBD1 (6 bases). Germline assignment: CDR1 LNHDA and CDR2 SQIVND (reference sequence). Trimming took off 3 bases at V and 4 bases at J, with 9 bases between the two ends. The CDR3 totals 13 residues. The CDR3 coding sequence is TGTGCCAGTAGTATCAACAGGGCAGAGACCCAGTACTTC. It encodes CASSINRAETQYF.

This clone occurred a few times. CDR3 sequence reads: CAWSVRTGWERETQYF. The CDR3 coding sequence is TGTGCCTGGAGTGTCAGGACAGGGTGGGAAAGGGAGACCCAGTACTTC. V and J are TRBV30 and TRBJ2-5; 8 bases line up with TRBD1. CDR1 is GTSNPN and CDR2 is SVGIG in the germline V gene (reference sequence). Germline trimming cut 0 bases from V and 5 bases from J; bases unmatched to any gene: 11. The CDR3 sequence is 16 residues long.

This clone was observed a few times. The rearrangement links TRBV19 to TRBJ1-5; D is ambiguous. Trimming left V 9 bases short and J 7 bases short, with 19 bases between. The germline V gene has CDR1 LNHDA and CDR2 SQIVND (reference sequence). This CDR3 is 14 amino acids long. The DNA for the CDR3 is TGTGCCAGCCGGTTCCCAACAGCCTCGCAGCCCCAGCATTTT. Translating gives CASRFPTASQPQHF. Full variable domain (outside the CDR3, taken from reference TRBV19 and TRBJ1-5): DGGITQSPKYLFRKEGQNVTLSCEQNLNHDAMYWYRQDPGQGLRLIYYSQIVNDFQKGDIAEGYSVSREKKESFPLTVTSAQKNPTAFYLCASRFPTASQPQHFGDGTRLSIL.

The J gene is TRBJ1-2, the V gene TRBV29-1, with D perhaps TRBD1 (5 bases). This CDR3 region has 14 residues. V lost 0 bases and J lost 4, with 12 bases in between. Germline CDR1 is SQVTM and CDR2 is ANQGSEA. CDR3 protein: CSVEDRAWSYGYTF. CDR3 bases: TGCAGCGTTGAAGACAGGGCGTGGAGCTATGGCTACACCTTC. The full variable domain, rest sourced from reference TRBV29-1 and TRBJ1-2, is SAVISQKPSRDICQRGTSLTIQCQVDSQVTMMFWYRQQPGQSLTLIATANQGSEATYESGFVIDKFPISRPNLTFSTLTVSNMSPEDSSIYLCSVEDRAWSYGYTFGSGTRLTVV.

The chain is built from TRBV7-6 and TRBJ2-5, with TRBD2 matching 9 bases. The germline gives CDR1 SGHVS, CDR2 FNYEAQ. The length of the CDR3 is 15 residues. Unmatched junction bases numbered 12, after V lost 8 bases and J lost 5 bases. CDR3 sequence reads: CASSLAGSSKETQYF. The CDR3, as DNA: TGTGCCAGCTCTCTAGCGGGGTCAAGCAAGGAGACCCAGTACTTC.

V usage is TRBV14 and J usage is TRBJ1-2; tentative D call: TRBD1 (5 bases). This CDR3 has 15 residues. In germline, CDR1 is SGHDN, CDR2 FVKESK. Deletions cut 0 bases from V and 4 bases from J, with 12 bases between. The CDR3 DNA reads TGTGCCAGCAGCCAAGAAGATAACAGGTTCTATGGCTACACCTTC. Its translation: CASSQEDNRFYGYTF.

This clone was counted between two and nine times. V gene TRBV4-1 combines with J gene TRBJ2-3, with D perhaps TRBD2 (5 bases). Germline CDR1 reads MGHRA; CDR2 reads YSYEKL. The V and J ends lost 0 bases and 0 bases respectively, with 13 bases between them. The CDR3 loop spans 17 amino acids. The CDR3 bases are TGCGCCAGCAGCCAAGATACTGTGGGAGCTAGCACAGATACGCAGTATTTT. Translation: CASSQDTVGASTDTQYF.

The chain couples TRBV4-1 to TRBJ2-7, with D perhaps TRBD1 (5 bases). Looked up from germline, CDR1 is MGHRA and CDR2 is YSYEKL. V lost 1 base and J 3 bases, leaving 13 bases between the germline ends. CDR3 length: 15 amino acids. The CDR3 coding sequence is TGCGCCAGCAGCCAAGGACAGACCGAACTCTACGAGCAGTACTTC. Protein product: CASSQGQTELYEQYF.

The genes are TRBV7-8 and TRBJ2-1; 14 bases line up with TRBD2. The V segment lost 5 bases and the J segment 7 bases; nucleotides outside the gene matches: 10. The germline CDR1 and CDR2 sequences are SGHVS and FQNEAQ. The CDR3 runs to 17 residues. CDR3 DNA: TGTGCCAGCAGCCCCGGACTAGCGGGAGGACCGTGGAATGAGCAGTTCTTC. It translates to CASSPGLAGGPWNEQFF.

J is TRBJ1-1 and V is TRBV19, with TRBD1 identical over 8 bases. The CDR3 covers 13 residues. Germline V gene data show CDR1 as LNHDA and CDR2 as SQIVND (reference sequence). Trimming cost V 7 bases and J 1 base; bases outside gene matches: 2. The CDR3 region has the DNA TGTGCCAGTACGGACAGGGAGAACACTGAAGCTTTCTTT. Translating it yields CASTDRENTEAFF.

CDR3 sequence reads: CASRLREPYEQYF. As DNA, the CDR3 is TGCGCCAGCAGACTCCGGGAGCCCTACGAGCAGTACTTC. The chain joins TRBV5-1 to TRBJ2-7; tentatively, D is TRBD2 (6 bases). Germline loops: CDR1 SGHRS, CDR2 YFSETQ. The CDR3 has 13 amino acids. Trimming took 5 bases from V and 2 from J, leaving 11 bases between them.

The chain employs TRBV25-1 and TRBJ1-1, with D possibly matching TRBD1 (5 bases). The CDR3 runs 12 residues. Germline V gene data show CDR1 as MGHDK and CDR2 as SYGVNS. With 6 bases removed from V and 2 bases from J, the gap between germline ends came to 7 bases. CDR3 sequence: CASRQGNTEAFF. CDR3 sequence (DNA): TGTGCCAGCAGGCAGGGAAACACTGAAGCTTTCTTT.

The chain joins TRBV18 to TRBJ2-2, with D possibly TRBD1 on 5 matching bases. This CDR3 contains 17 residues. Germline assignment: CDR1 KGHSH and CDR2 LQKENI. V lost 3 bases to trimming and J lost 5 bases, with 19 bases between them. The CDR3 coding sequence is TGTGCCAGCTCACCCCGGTTGTGGGGCCGGTCGACCGGGGAGCTGTTTTTT. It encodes CASSPRLWGRSTGELFF. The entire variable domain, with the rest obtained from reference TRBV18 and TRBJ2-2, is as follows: NAGVMQNPRHLVRRRGQEARLRCSPMKGHSHVYWYRQLPEEGLKFMVYLQKENIIDESGMPKERFSAEFPKEGPSILRIQQVVRGDSAAYFCASSPRLWGRSTGELFFGEGSRLTVL.

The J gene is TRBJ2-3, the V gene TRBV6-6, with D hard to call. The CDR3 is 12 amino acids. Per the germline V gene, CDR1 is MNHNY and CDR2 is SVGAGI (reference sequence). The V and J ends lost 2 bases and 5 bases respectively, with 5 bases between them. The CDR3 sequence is CASSYMRDTQYF. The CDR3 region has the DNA TGTGCCAGCAGTTACATGAGAGATACGCAGTATTTT.

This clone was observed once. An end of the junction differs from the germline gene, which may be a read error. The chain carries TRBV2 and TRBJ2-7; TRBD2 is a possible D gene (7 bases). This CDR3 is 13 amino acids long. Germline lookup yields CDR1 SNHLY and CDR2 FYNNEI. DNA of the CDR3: TGTGCCATCCATACGGGGGGCACCTACGAGCAGTGCTTC. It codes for CAIHTGGTYEQCF.

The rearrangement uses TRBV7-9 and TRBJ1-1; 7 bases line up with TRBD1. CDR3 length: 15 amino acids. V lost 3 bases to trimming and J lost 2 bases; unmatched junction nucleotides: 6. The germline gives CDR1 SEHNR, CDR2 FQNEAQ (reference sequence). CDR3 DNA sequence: TGTGCCAGCAGCTTGCTTACAGGGGTAAACACTGAAGCTTTCTTT. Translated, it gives CASSLLTGVNTEAFF.

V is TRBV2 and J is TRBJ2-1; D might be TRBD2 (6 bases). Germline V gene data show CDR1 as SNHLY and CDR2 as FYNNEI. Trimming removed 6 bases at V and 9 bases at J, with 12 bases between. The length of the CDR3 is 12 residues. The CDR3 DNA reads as TGTGCCAGCAGGGTAGCGGAATTTGAGCAGTTCTTC. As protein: CASRVAEFEQFF.